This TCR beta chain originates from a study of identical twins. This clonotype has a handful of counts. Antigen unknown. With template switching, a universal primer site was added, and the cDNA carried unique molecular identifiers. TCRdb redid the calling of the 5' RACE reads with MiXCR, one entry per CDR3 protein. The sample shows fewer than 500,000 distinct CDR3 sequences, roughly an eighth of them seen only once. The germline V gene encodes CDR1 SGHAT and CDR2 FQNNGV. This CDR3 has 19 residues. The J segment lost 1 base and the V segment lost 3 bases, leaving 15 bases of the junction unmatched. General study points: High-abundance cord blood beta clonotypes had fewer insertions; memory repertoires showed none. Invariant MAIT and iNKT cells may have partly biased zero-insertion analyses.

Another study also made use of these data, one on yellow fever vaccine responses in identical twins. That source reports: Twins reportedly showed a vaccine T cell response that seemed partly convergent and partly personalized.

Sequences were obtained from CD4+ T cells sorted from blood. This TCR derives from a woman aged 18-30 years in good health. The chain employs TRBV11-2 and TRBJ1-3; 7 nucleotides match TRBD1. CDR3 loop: CASSFPARRQGASGNTIYF. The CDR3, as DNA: TGTGCCAGCAGCTTCCCTGCGAGAAGACAGGGAGCGTCTGGAAACACCATATATTTT.